This record looks at one T cell receptor beta chain sequence and its context. This clonotype was seen a few times. The specificity of this receptor is unknown. Per-base quality was not reported, and no clone a single base away is much larger than it. This sample is part of a study of T cells in Graves' hyperthyroidism and ophthalmopathy (dated by TCRdb to the late 2010s). Study-wide context: Peripheral blood was collected at initial diagnosis, before any treatment. The approximately 98 discovery patients were randomly divided into training and test sets at a 7:3 ratio. In addition, the study compared T-cell repertoires in thyroid tissue and in blood from six Graves' hyperthyroidism patients. A discovery cohort of roughly 100 patients, roughly 43 with Graves' ophthalmopathy and approximately 55 with stable Graves' hyperthyroidism, was used to find distinguishing TCR V-J signatures. Once sampling was done, hyperthyroidism patients were given methimazole at a starting dose of 30 mg daily, whereas ophthalmopathy patients were given high-dose intravenous methylprednisolone. The paper reports TCR Vbeta CDR3 sequencing of approximately 130 peripheral blood samples: approximately 43 ophthalmopathy, some 80 hyperthyroidism and around 17 progressor patients. Prospective prediction of ophthalmopathy was tested in an independent validation cohort consisting of some 18 hyperthyroidism patients and about 17 patients who later progressed to ophthalmopathy.

The TCR beta CDR3 regions were amplified from the RNA transcripts. The TCR CDR3 was subjected to a first round of RT-PCR using the HTBI primer set and the Qiagen OneStep RT-PCR kit. A second multiplex PCR round built the libraries, followed by size selection and purification. Paired-end sequencing of the libraries was performed with 100 bp reads on an Illumina HiSeq2000. Per the authors' processing: Raw data were processed with SOAPnuke, discarding reads with adapters, uncalled bases, mean Phred below 15, or no exact constant-primer or identifier match. High-quality paired reads were merged with COPE v1.2.5, and unique nucleotide sequences were defined as clonotypes. MiTCR v1.1 was used to align the clonotypes against IMGT TRBV, TRBD and TRBJ reference segments. The analysis was restricted to V-J combinations with a frequency above 0.0001, which together covered 99.2% of the repertoires. A TCS score was defined as the ratio between F50 (clonal expansion) and ExV (chaos), using BLOSUM62-based TCRdist between CDR3 peptides within each V-J. Welch's t-statistics and random forest reduced roughly 500 V-J features to roughly 13, which were used in a naive Bayes classifier (R e1071). The public reads were reprocessed in TCRdb via fastp at Q25 and MiXCR, keeping in-frame beta chains. All rows with the same CDR3 protein become a single entry with the most common DNA and genes. The V and J calls were not made by the authors but by TCRdb's processing. A total of almost 600,000 distinct CDR3 sequences appear in this sample, 11% to 15% of them only once. The top ten hold 4.5% to 6% of the sample.

Hyperthyroidism patients were newly diagnosed, with disease duration under 2 months, and aged 18 to 65 years. Patients with uncontrolled infections, other autoimmune diseases, pregnancy or lactation were excluded. Diagnoses were established on the basis of clinical symptoms, serum thyroxine and TRAb, thyroid ultrasound, and orbital computed tomography. For progressor patients, blood was drawn at the first diagnosis of hyperthyroidism, before any ophthalmopathy symptoms had appeared. PBMCs were separated from roughly 10 ml of fresh peripheral blood using Ficoll-Paque density gradient centrifugation. Progressor patients were first diagnosed with Graves' hyperthyroidism and then developed ophthalmopathy during follow-up. Total RNA was extracted with Trizol reagent, and quality was checked on an Agilent 2100 Bioanalyzer. According to the germline V gene, CDR1 reads SGHTA and CDR2 reads FQGNSA. Spanning cysteine to phenylalanine, the CDR3 consists of 16 amino acids. This entry keeps only the CDR3 DNA: 48 bases, framed from base 1. V loses 5 bases, J loses 4 bases, and the germline ends lie 18 bases apart.

The full study reports these points: Most expanded thyroid clonotypes (frequency above 0.001) were also found in blood, which suggests that blood repertoires may mirror thyroid immune responses. Sample size was not statistically predetermined, and investigators were not blinded to group allocation. In validation, the model predicted progression to ophthalmopathy with around 71% sensitivity and 72% to 75% specificity, a median of approximately 6.7 months before onset. A 13 V-J signature model separated ophthalmopathy from stable hyperthyroidism, with approximately 87% sensitivity and 81.08% specificity in cross-validation and 80%/75% in testing.

The material sequenced was blood. The clonotype was recovered from a woman in her 30s with Graves' hyperthyroidism that later progressed to Graves' ophthalmopathy. The chain is assembled from TRBV7-2 and TRBJ2-1; TRBD2 might be the D gene, on 6 matching bases. The CDR3 region reads CASSPKTGVSYNEQFF. The nucleotides read TGTGCCAGCAGCCCCAAAACGGGAGTTTCTTACAATGAGCAGTTCTTC.